These 20 T cell receptor beta chains were all obtained from the same sample, sequenced in a study of T cells after yellow fever vaccination (dated 2019 in TCRdb). What the treatment or condition label conveys for this sample: live attenuated yellow fever vaccine strain. Libraries came from 5' RACE. Sequencer: Illumina NovaSeq 6000. Clones were called with MiXCR by TCRdb after fastp trimmed the public reads at Q25, and only in-frame beta chains were retained. Rows with a matching CDR3 protein are joined into one entry that keeps the most common DNA and genes. The sample table records 300,000 to 400,000 distinct CDR3 sequences; roughly an eighth of these occur just once. Jointly, the top ten make up 2.5% to 4% of the sample. Specimen: CD4+ T cells sorted from PBMCs, collected 15 days after the yellow fever booster vaccination. Receptor source: a man younger than 30 who received the YFV17D yellow fever vaccine.

This clonotype was picked up many times. V and J are TRBV25-1 and TRBJ1-2, with TRBD1 identical over 9 bases. V trimming: 2 bases; J trimming: 4 bases; junction bases outside the gene matches: 2. The germline gives CDR1 MGHDK, CDR2 SYGVNS. This CDR3 contains 14 residues. For the CDR3, the DNA is TGTGCCAGCAGTGAACCGGGACAGGGCTATGGCTACACCTTC. Residues: CASSEPGQGYGYTF.

This clonotype was seen many times. The chain carries TRBV28 and TRBJ2-5, with 7 bases aligning to TRBD1. This CDR3 spans 14 amino acids. The germline V gene encodes CDR1 MDHEN and CDR2 SYDVKM. The V and J ends lost 5 bases and 5 bases, in that order; junction bases with no gene match: 8. Written as DNA, the CDR3 is TGTGCCAGCAGTCGAACAGGGGTAGTGGAGACCCAGTACTTC. This codes for CASSRTGVVETQYF.

The chain recombines TRBV29-1 with TRBJ1-6; 10 bases match TRBD1. The CDR3 runs 14 residues. The germline gives CDR1 SQVTM, CDR2 ANQGSEA. Germline trimming cut 7 bases from V and 7 bases from J; bases unmatched to any gene: 7. The CDR3 here is CSARTGGLNSPLHF. Here the CDR3 DNA reads TGCAGCGCCCGGACAGGGGGATTAAATTCACCCCTCCACTTT.

This clonotype was seen a handful of times. The chain couples TRBV18 to TRBJ2-5; D perhaps matches TRBD2 (5 bases). The CDR3 has 14 amino acids. V dropped 3 bases and J dropped 6 bases, with 14 bases sitting between them. Germline assignment: CDR1 KGHSH and CDR2 LQKENI. The CDR3 DNA sequence: TGTGCCAGCTCACCGGGAGCAGACGGGAAGACCCAGTACTTC. The encoded protein is CASSPGADGKTQYF.

The V and J genes are TRBV7-6 and TRBJ1-1; TRBD1 agrees at 7 bases. There are 14 residues in the CDR3. CDR1 is SGHVS, CDR2 FNYEAQ, per germline. V lost 4 bases and J lost 6; bases outside the gene matches: 8. CDR3 protein: CASSSRQGRAEAFF. Written as DNA, the CDR3 is TGTGCCAGCAGCTCGAGACAGGGTAGGGCTGAAGCTTTCTTT.

The chain couples TRBV7-9 to TRBJ1-1; D call uncertain. Germline-derived CDR1 and CDR2 are SEHNR and FQNEAQ (reference sequence). V was pared by 8 bases and J by 1 base, with 8 bases between. The CDR3 covers 12 residues. The CDR3 DNA reads TGTGCCAGCGGTACTCGGAACACTGAAGCTTTCTTT. Translation: CASGTRNTEAFF.

The chain couples TRBV20-1 to TRBJ2-5; 8 bases are shared with TRBD2. J gave up 5 bases and V 0 bases, and 8 bases lay outside the gene matches. The germline V gene has CDR1 DFQATT and CDR2 SNEGSKA (reference sequence). The CDR3 is 15 residues long. This CDR3 reads CSARDRAGEGETQYF. The DNA of the CDR3 is TGCAGTGCTAGAGATCGAGCGGGGGAGGGGGAGACCCAGTACTTC.

For this clonotype: One base away lies a much larger clone, so this may be a sequencing read error. The chain combines TRBV12-3 or TRBV12-4 with TRBJ1-2, with 8 bases aligning to TRBD1. Trimming took 6 bases from V and 2 from J; bases not matched to a gene: 5. CDR3 size: 14 residues. The chain's CDR3 is CASRSSGGNYGYTF. The CDR3 nucleotides are TGTGCCAGCAGATCGTCAGGGGGCAACTATGGCTACACCTTC.

The V gene is TRBV18, the J gene TRBJ2-1; D is ambiguous. CDR3 length equals 13 residues. V lost 0 bases to trimming and J lost 10 bases, with 10 bases between them. Germline CDR1 is KGHSH and CDR2 is LQKENI. CDR3 coding DNA: TGTGCCAGCTCACCACCGGGTATCAGGGAGCAGTTCTTC. It is translated as CASSPPGIREQFF.

This chain joins TRBV5-1 and TRBJ2-2, with a possible D match to TRBD1 (5 bases). V shed 6 bases and J shed 0 bases, with 6 bases lying between them. Germline CDR1 reads SGHRS; CDR2 reads YFSETQ. The CDR3 extends over 13 amino acids. The CDR3 DNA reads as TGCGCCAGCATGACAGCGAACACCGGGGAGCTGTTTTTT. It translates to CASMTANTGELFF.

The rearrangement links TRBV6-2 or TRBV6-3 to TRBJ1-6, with D unresolved. In germline, CDR1 is MNHEY, CDR2 SVGEGT. Trimming took off 6 bases at V and 9 bases at J, with 18 bases between the two ends. CDR3 length: 15 amino acids. The CDR3 nucleotides read TGTGCCAGCAGCCCCCGCCCGGGGATAGGTTCACCCCTCCACTTT. Its translation: CASSPRPGIGSPLHF.

The genes are TRBV5-4 and TRBJ1-4; TRBD1 matches 9 bases. The CDR3 extends over 15 amino acids. The junction had 9 bases not matched to a gene; V was cut back by 4 bases and J by 8 bases. Germline-derived CDR1 and CDR2 are SGHNT and YYREEE (reference sequence). For the CDR3, the DNA is TGTGCCAGCAGCCTGGGGGGGACAGGGCGCGAAAAACTGTTTTTT. This translates into CASSLGGTGREKLFF.

This clonotype showed up just a few times. The rearrangement joins TRBV12-3 or TRBV12-4 to TRBJ1-4; 8 positions match TRBD1. The CDR3 covers 15 residues. With V trimmed by 5 bases and J by 5 bases, 7 bases remained unmatched. The CDR3 coding sequence is TGTGCCAGCAGTCCAGGACAGGGCCGAAATGAAAAACTGTTTTTT. This codes for CASSPGQGRNEKLFF.

This clonotype was seen a handful of times. The CDR3 DNA reads as TGCGCCAGCAGCGTGCGGTTTACTAGCGATAGCTCCTACAATGAGCAGTTCTTC. It encodes CASSVRFTSDSSYNEQFF. The chain has TRBV5-1 and TRBJ2-1, with TRBD2 identical over 7 bases. J lost 0 bases, V lost 4 bases, and 13 bases had no gene match. CDR1 is SGHRS, CDR2 YFSETQ, per germline. The CDR3 extends over 18 amino acids.

The chain carries TRBV9 and TRBJ1-2; D gene ambiguous. V was clipped by 0 bases and J by 4 bases, with 7 bases between them. This CDR3 is 13 amino acids long. Germline assignment: CDR1 SGDLS and CDR2 YYNGEE. CDR3 DNA sequence: TGTGCCAGCAGCGTAGACGGGGTCTATGGCTACACCTTC. It encodes CASSVDGVYGYTF.

At least ten counts were recorded for this clonotype. The chain links TRBV20-1 to TRBJ2-3, with TRBD2 matching over 10 bases. Losses at the gene ends were 4 bases for V and 1 base for J; bases not matched to a gene: 8. Germline V gene data show CDR1 as DFQATT and CDR2 as SNEGSKA (reference sequence). The length of the CDR3 is 16 residues. The CDR3 nucleotides read TGCAGTGCTATGGGGATAGCGGGGGGCCGCACAGATACGCAGTATTTT. It is translated as CSAMGIAGGRTDTQYF.

The sample holds a few counts of this clonotype. The CDR3 here is CAISGAAGQGSYEQYF. CDR3 nucleotide sequence: TGTGCCATCAGTGGGGCGGCGGGACAGGGGTCCTACGAGCAGTACTTC. The chain joins TRBV10-3 to TRBJ2-7; 10 nucleotides line up with TRBD1. The CDR3 has 16 residues. V lost 4 bases and J lost 1; bases outside the gene matches: 7. CDR1 ENHRY and CDR2 SYGVKD come from the germline V gene.

This chain connects TRBV7-8 to TRBJ1-3; D is possibly TRBD1 (5 bases). CDR1 and CDR2 (germline): SGHVS, FQNEAQ. The V gene lost 5 bases and the J gene lost 3 bases, with 11 bases spanning the gap. This CDR3 region has 14 residues. Here the CDR3 DNA reads TGTGCCAGCAGCCGACCGGGACGTGGAAACACCATATATTTT. Translated, it gives CASSRPGRGNTIYF.

This clonotype was seen more than once but under ten times. This sequence joins TRBV3-1 and TRBJ1-1; TRBD1 is a possible D gene (5 bases). CDR1 LGHDT and CDR2 YNNKEL come from the germline V gene (reference sequence). V was clipped by 1 base and J by 1 base, with 13 bases between them. CDR3 length: 16 amino acids. CDR3 region: CASSQGGGSGNTEAFF. The CDR3 DNA sequence: TGTGCCAGCAGCCAAGGTGGGGGGTCCGGGAACACTGAAGCTTTCTTT.

The rearrangement links TRBV7-2 to TRBJ1-1; D gene unclear. This CDR3 region has 13 residues. Trimming took off 0 bases at V and 11 bases at J, with 13 bases between the two ends. Looked up from germline, CDR1 is SGHTA and CDR2 is FQGNSA. DNA for the CDR3: TGTGCCAGCAGCTTAGCGGAGGCGGCTTTGGCTTTCTTT. It encodes CASSLAEAALAFF. The complete variable domain, with remaining parts taken from reference TRBV7-2 and TRBJ1-1, reads GAGVSQSPSNKVTEKGKDVELRCDPISGHTALYWYRQSLGQGLEFLIYFQGNSAPDKSGLPSDRFSAERTGGSVSTLTIQRTQQEDSAVYLCASSLAEAALAFFGQGTRLTVV.